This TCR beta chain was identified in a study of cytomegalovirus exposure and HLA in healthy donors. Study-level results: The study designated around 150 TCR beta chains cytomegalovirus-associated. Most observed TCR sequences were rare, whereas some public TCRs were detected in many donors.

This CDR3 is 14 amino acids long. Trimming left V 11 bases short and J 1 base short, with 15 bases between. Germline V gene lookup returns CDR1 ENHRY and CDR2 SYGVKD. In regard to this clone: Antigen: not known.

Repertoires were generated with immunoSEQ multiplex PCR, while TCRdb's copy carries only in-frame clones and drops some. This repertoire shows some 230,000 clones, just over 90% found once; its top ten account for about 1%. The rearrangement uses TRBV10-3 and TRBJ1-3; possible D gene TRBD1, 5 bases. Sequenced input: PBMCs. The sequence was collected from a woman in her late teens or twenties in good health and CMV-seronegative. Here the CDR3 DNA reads TGTGCCCTCCAACAGGATCAATCTGGAAACACCATATATTTT. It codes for CALQQDQSGNTIYF.